These 22 T cell receptor beta chains were sequenced from one sample in a study of a mutant IDH1 vaccine in newly diagnosed glioma. Clones were read by immunoSEQ multiplex PCR, and TCRdb kept only the in-frame ones, dropping some. The profile shows tens of thousands of clones, 82% of them singletons. The time point: week 5, during vaccination. Vaccine doses each comprised 300 ug of mutant IDH1 20-mer peptide, with topical imiquimod. The antigens of these receptors remain unknown. The material was PBMCs, obtained from a glioma patient whose treatment included an IDH1 peptide vaccine. Source of these receptors: a woman aged 18-29 years with glioma. Some clones in this sample may be carry-over from other donors' samples.

The rearrangement links TRBV5-8 to TRBJ2-5; 8 bases match TRBD2. This CDR3 spans 16 amino acids. V lost 4 bases to trimming and J lost 4 bases; unmatched junction nucleotides: 12. Germline V gene sequence: CDR1 SGHTS, CDR2 YDEGEE. CDR3 loop: CASSQTGTSGIETQYF. CDR3 in DNA: TGTGCCAGCAGCCAGACCGGGACTAGTGGGATAGAGACCCAGTACTTC.

This clone was observed a handful of times. V gene TRBV20-1 combines with J gene TRBJ1-5, with 7 bases aligning to TRBD1. The CDR3 spans 11 residues. V dropped 3 bases and J dropped 11; count of bases not matched to a gene: 4. The germline V gene has CDR1 DFQATT and CDR2 SNEGSKA (reference sequence). The CDR3 loop reads CSASLDRTQHF. The CDR3 nucleotides read TGCAGTGCTAGTTTGGACAGGACCCAGCATTTT.

This rearrangement joins TRBV27 to TRBJ1-1; perhaps TRBD1 as D (6 bases). The V gene lost 3 bases and the J gene lost 7 bases, with 15 bases spanning the gap. This CDR3 contains 14 residues. Germline-derived CDR1 and CDR2 are MNHEY and SMNVEV (reference sequence). The CDR3 bases are TGTGCCAGCAGTTTCCAGGGGCAACAAAATGAAGCTTTCTTT. As protein: CASSFQGQQNEAFF.

This chain connects TRBV7-9 to TRBJ1-1; D is uncertain. Germline V gene data show CDR1 as SEHNR and CDR2 as FQNEAQ (reference sequence). The CDR3 totals 14 residues. The V end lost 1 base, the J end lost 7 bases, and 13 bases lay between the germline ends. In DNA, the CDR3 is TGTGCCAGCAGCTTAGGGCAGAAACCCTTTGAAGCTTTCTTT. Its translation is CASSLGQKPFEAFF. The variable domain in full, with the rest retrieved from reference TRBV7-9 and TRBJ1-1, is DTGVSQNPRHKITKRGQNVTFRCDPISEHNRLYWYRQTLGQGPEFLTYFQNEAQLEKSRLLSDRFSAERPKGSFSTLEIQRTEQGDSAMYLCASSLGQKPFEAFFGQGTRLTVV.

The CDR3 DNA reads TGTGCCAGCACCCCCTCAGGCTCCGGATTGACTGAAGCTTTCTTT. Protein sequence: CASTPSGSGLTEAFF. The chain combines TRBV28 with TRBJ1-1; D gene ambiguous. This CDR3 is built from 15 residues. Germline CDR1 and CDR2: MDHEN and SYDVKM. V was shortened by 7 bases and J by 5 bases, with 20 bases between the two germline ends.

The chain is built from TRBV7-8 and TRBJ1-1, with no clear D. The CDR3 runs to 15 residues. Per the germline V gene, CDR1 is SGHVS and CDR2 is FQNEAQ. Trimming cost V 6 bases and J 0 bases, with 14 bases left between them. This CDR3 reads CASRLEGSLNTEAFF. In DNA form, the CDR3 reads TGTGCCAGCAGACTAGAGGGCAGTCTGAACACTGAAGCTTTCTTT.

The rearrangement links TRBV19 to TRBJ2-1; 9 bases map to TRBD1. CDR1 is LNHDA and CDR2 is SQIVND in the germline V gene (reference sequence). The V segment lost 2 bases and the J segment 4 bases; nucleotides outside the gene matches: 6. The CDR3 runs 16 residues. DNA for the CDR3: TGTGCCAGTAGTATATTAGGGACAGGGTCTTACAATGAGCAGTTCTTC. It encodes CASSILGTGSYNEQFF.

This clone was detected only a few times. As DNA, the CDR3 is TGCGCCAGCAGCCAAGGGAGGTCTCTGAACACTGAAGCTTTCTTT. Encoded protein: CASSQGRSLNTEAFF. The chain links TRBV4-1 to TRBJ1-1; D gene ambiguous. This CDR3 has 15 amino acids. Trimming took off 1 base at V and 0 bases at J, with 9 bases between the two ends. CDR1 is MGHRA and CDR2 is YSYEKL in the germline V gene.

The V gene is TRBV4-1, the J gene TRBJ1-1, with D maybe TRBD1 (5 bases). The CDR3 is made up of 16 amino acids. The V gene lost 4 bases and the J gene lost 1 base, with 16 bases spanning the gap. Germline values: CDR1 MGHRA, CDR2 YSYEKL. The CDR3 reads CASSPTKGSGNTEAFF. CDR3 coding DNA: TGCGCCAGCAGCCCAACTAAGGGGAGCGGGAACACTGAAGCTTTCTTT.

The CDR3 reads CASSDWLATAEQYF. As DNA, the CDR3 is TGTGCCAGCAGTGACTGGCTAGCCACAGCCGAGCAGTACTTC. The chain is built from TRBV2 and TRBJ2-7; a weak D match, TRBD2 (5 bases). This CDR3 is 14 amino acids long. The V end lost 3 bases, the J end lost 6 bases, and 15 bases lay between the germline ends. Germline CDR1 and CDR2: SNHLY and FYNNEI.

J is TRBJ1-2 and V is TRBV18, with TRBD1 matching over 8 bases. Germline V gene lookup returns CDR1 KGHSH and CDR2 LQKENI. The V segment lost 3 bases and the J segment 6 bases; nucleotides outside the gene matches: 9. This CDR3 is built from 15 residues. The CDR3 DNA sequence: TGTGCCAGCTCACCCGGGACAGGTGGCGTCGATGGCTACACCTTC. This codes for CASSPGTGGVDGYTF. Variable domain in full (rest from reference TRBV18 and TRBJ1-2): NAGVMQNPRHLVRRRGQEARLRCSPMKGHSHVYWYRQLPEEGLKFMVYLQKENIIDESGMPKERFSAEFPKEGPSILRIQQVVRGDSAAYFCASSPGTGGVDGYTFGSGTRLTVV.

This clone has more than one count but fewer than ten. The chain employs TRBV7-2 and TRBJ2-7, with D unresolved. V was shortened by 6 bases and J by 5 bases, with 14 bases between the two germline ends. This CDR3 has 13 residues. Germline V gene lookup returns CDR1 SGHTA and CDR2 FQGNSA. The CDR3 sequence is CASRNSGRNEQYF. The CDR3 DNA follows: TGTGCCAGCAGAAACTCCGGTCGGAACGAGCAGTACTTC.

This chain uses TRBV7-9 with TRBJ2-5; D gene unclear. Trimming pared 3 bases from V and 1 base from J, leaving 0 bases between. The CDR3 extends over 11 amino acids. CDR1 SEHNR and CDR2 FQNEAQ come from the germline V gene (reference sequence). The CDR3 nucleotides are TGTGCCAGCAGCTTCCAAGAGACCCAGTACTTC. This encodes CASSFQETQYF. The complete variable domain, with remaining parts taken from reference TRBV7-9 and TRBJ2-5, reads DTGVSQNPRHKITKRGQNVTFRCDPISEHNRLYWYRQTLGQGPEFLTYFQNEAQLEKSRLLSDRFSAERPKGSFSTLEIQRTEQGDSAMYLCASSFQETQYFGPGTRLLVL.

This clone has a single count. The J gene is TRBJ2-7, the V gene TRBV27; D might be TRBD1 (5 bases). This CDR3 spans 13 amino acids. Trimming removed 8 bases at V and 2 bases at J, with 13 bases between. Germline V CDR1 and CDR2: MNHEY, SMNVEV (reference sequence). The CDR3 is CASAYDSTYEQYF. In DNA, the CDR3 is TGTGCCAGCGCTTACGACAGCACCTACGAGCAGTACTTC.

In this sample, this clone turned up once. In nucleotides, the CDR3 is TGTGCCAGCAGTGAAGAAGGCAGGGTCCACGAGCAGTACTTC. It specifies CASSEEGRVHEQYF. This rearrangement joins TRBV2 to TRBJ2-7; D may be TRBD1 (5 bases). The germline V gene has CDR1 SNHLY and CDR2 FYNNEI. Deletions cut 1 base from V and 5 bases from J, with 12 bases between. The CDR3 totals 14 residues. The full variable domain, completed using reference TRBV2 and TRBJ2-7, is EPEVTQTPSHQVTQMGQEVILRCVPISNHLYFYWYRQILGQKVEFLVSFYNNEISEKSEIFDDQFSVERPDGSNFTLKIRSTKLEDSAMYFCASSEEGRVHEQYFGPGTRLTVT.

This clone appeared a few times. The chain carries TRBV4-1 and TRBJ1-1; weak D call: TRBD1 (5 bases). Germline CDR1 reads MGHRA; CDR2 reads YSYEKL. V lost 0 bases to trimming and J lost 4 bases, with 12 bases between them. The CDR3 spans 15 residues. CDR3 sequence: CASSQDSQGGTEAFF. In DNA, the CDR3 is TGCGCCAGCAGCCAAGATTCCCAGGGCGGCACTGAAGCTTTCTTT.

The CDR3 nucleotides are TGTGCCAGCAGCTGGACAGGGGGCGATCAGCCCCAGCATTTT. Translation: CASSWTGGDQPQHF. The chain has TRBV5-6 and TRBJ1-5, with 11 bases identical to TRBD1. This CDR3 has 14 amino acids. Germline V gene sequence: CDR1 SGHDT, CDR2 YYEEEE. V was pared by 3 bases and J by 5 bases, with 1 base of the junction left unmatched.

The rearrangement uses TRBV7-2 and TRBJ1-1, with 12 bases matching TRBD1. CDR3 size: 17 residues. J lost 12 bases, V lost 3 bases, and 17 bases had no gene match. The germline CDR1 and CDR2 sequences are SGHTA and FQGNSA. The CDR3 DNA is TGTGCCAGCAGCTTTGGGACAGGGGGCGCAGGGATTGGGTTGACTTTCTTT. Translating gives CASSFGTGGAGIGLTFF.

The V gene is TRBV14, the J gene TRBJ2-7; 8 nucleotides agree with TRBD1. Losses at the gene ends were 2 bases for V and 2 bases for J; bases not matched to a gene: 2. The CDR3 spans 14 residues. Germline CDR1 is SGHDN and CDR2 is FVKESK. CDR3 bases: TGTGCCAGCAGCCAACTCAGGGGGCCCTACGAGCAGTACTTC. It specifies CASSQLRGPYEQYF. The full variable domain, completed using reference TRBV14 and TRBJ2-7, is EAGVTQFPSHSVIEKGQTVTLRCDPISGHDNLYWYRRVMGKEIKFLLHFVKESKQDESGMPNNRFLAERTGGTYSTLKVQPAELEDSGVYFCASSQLRGPYEQYFGPGTRLTVT.

Comments on this clone: The likely explanation is a read error, given a far larger clone one base away. This sequence joins TRBV4-2 and TRBJ2-7; TRBD2 might be the D (7 bases). The CDR3 covers 16 residues. The germline CDR1 and CDR2 sequences are LGHNA and YNFKEQ. CDR3 nucleotides: TGTGCCAGCAGCCAAGATGGGGTGGGAAGGGGGAGGGAGCGGTACTTC. This sequence encodes CASSQDGVGRGRERYF.

J is TRBJ1-3 and V is TRBV10-3; a weak D match, TRBD1 (6 bases). Per germline, CDR1 ENHRY and CDR2 SYGVKD. This CDR3 contains 17 residues. V lost 0 bases and J lost 3, with 15 bases in between. The CDR3 DNA is TGTGCCATCAGTGAGTCCCAGGGGAGAGTGCTTGGAAACACCATATATTTT. Its translation: CAISESQGRVLGNTIYF.

The V call is TRBV7-9, the J call TRBJ1-1; D is undetermined. The ends were cut back, 3 bases at V and 2 bases at J, with 19 bases in the middle. The germline V gene has CDR1 SEHNR and CDR2 FQNEAQ (reference sequence). The CDR3 spans 17 residues. CDR3 nucleotide sequence: TGTGCCAGCAGCTTCCCCCCTCCTCGACACCTCAACACTGAAGCTTTCTTT. This sequence encodes CASSFPPPRHLNTEAFF.